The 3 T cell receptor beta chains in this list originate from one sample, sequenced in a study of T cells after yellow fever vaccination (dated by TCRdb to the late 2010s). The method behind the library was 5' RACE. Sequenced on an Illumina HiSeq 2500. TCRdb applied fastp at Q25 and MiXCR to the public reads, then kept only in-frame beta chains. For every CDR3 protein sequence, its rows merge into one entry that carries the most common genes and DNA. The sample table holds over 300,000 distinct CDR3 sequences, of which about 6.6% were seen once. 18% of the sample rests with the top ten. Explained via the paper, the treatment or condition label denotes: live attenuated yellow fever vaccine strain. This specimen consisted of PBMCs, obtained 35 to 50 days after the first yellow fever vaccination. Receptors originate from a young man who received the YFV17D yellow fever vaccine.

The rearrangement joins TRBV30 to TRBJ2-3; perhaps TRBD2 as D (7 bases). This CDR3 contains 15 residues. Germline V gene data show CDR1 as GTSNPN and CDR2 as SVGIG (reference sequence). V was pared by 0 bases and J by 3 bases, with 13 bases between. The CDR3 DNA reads TGTGCCTGGAGTGTACTGGCGGGGGCGACAGATACGCAGTATTTT. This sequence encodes CAWSVLAGATDTQYF.

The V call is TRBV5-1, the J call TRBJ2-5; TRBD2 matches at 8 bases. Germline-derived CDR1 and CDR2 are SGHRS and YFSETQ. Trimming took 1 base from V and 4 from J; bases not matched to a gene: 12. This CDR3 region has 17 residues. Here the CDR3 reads CASSLTGVSGGSETQYF. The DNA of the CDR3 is TGCGCCAGCAGCTTGACGGGGGTCAGCGGGGGTTCAGAGACCCAGTACTTC.

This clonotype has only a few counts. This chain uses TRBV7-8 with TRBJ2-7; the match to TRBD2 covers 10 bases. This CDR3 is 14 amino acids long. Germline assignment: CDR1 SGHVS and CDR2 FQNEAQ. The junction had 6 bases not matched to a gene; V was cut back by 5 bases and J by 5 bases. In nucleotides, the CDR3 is TGTGCCAGCAGCGGGACTAGCGTAGTAAACGAGCAGTACTTC. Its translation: CASSGTSVVNEQYF.